The 28 T cell receptor beta chains in this list originate from one sample, sequenced in a study of Tregs in tolerant kidney transplant recipients. The method was immunoSEQ multiplex PCR; TCRdb's version includes in-frame clones alone and lacks a portion of them. The repertoire has 54,000 or so clones, 91% of them found once; the top ten carry around 15%. Recipients received nonmyeloablative bone marrow transplants from related graft donors, with transient mixed chimerism. This specimen was CD8+ T cells from blood (PBMCs), taken 24 months after the transplant. All receptors come from a human patient who received a combined kidney and bone marrow transplant. Some T cells may be the graft donor's.

The rearrangement joins TRBV15 to TRBJ2-2, with D tentatively TRBD1 (6 bases). Germline V gene data show CDR1 as LNHNV and CDR2 as YYDKDF (reference sequence). The V end lost 2 bases, the J end lost 1 base, and 8 bases lay between the germline ends. The length of the CDR3 is 15 residues. In DNA form, the CDR3 reads TGTGCCACCAGCAGAATACAGGGGAACACCGGGGAGCTGTTTTTT. This gives the protein CATSRIQGNTGELFF.

The chain joins TRBV7-9 to TRBJ2-1; D uncertain. The CDR3 loop spans 15 amino acids. Germline lookup yields CDR1 SEHNR and CDR2 FQNEAQ (reference sequence). Trimming cost V 1 base and J 9 bases, with 16 bases left between them. The chain's CDR3 is CASSLVLESHAEQFF. CDR3 DNA: TGTGCCAGCAGCTTAGTGCTGGAGTCGCACGCTGAGCAGTTCTTC.

This clone showed up just once. V usage is TRBV7-5 and J usage is TRBJ2-1; no check of the table's D call, TRBD2, against the DNA was made. TRBV7-5 is marked as a pseudogene. The CDR3 loop spans 14 amino acids. The CDR3 protein is CASARLAGPDEQFF. Written as DNA, the CDR3 is TGTGCCAGCGCTCGATTAGCGGGTCCGGATGAGCAGTTCTTC.

This clone was observed a few times. This chain links TRBV21-1 with TRBJ2-3; the D segment call TRBD2 is taken from the table without a DNA check. TRBV21-1 is classified as a pseudogene. This CDR3 is 20 amino acids long. The CDR3 reads CASSKERRSGRASSTDTQYF. The DNA for the CDR3 is TGTGCCAGCAGCAAAGAGAGGAGGAGCGGGAGGGCCTCAAGCACAGATACGCAGTATTTT.

The chain combines TRBV5-6 with TRBJ1-2; TRBD1 aligns across 11 bases. There are 13 residues in the CDR3. V was pared by 2 bases and J by 7 bases, with 1 base of the junction left unmatched. CDR1 and CDR2 (germline): SGHDT, YYEEEE. As DNA, the CDR3 is TGTGCCAGCAGCTTCGGGACAGGGGGTGGCTACACCTTC. Protein sequence: CASSFGTGGGYTF.

The chain has TRBV9 and TRBJ2-5; no clear D gene. V lost 4 bases, J lost 0 bases, and 7 bases lay in between. The length of the CDR3 is 13 residues. The germline gives CDR1 SGDLS, CDR2 YYNGEE. Here the CDR3 reads CASSPQYQETQYF. CDR3 DNA: TGTGCCAGCAGCCCCCAGTACCAAGAGACCCAGTACTTC.

This chain joins TRBV5-5 and TRBJ2-7, with unresolved D. Trimming cost V 1 base and J 3 bases, with 5 bases left between them. Germline CDR1 reads SGHKS; CDR2 reads YYEKEE (reference sequence). The length of the CDR3 is 12 residues. DNA for the CDR3: TGTGCCAGCAGCTTGTACAGCTACGAGCAGTACTTC. Translation: CASSLYSYEQYF.

The V gene is TRBV11-2, the J gene TRBJ2-1; D might be TRBD2 (5 bases). Trimming left V 1 base short and J 6 bases short, with 10 bases between. The germline CDR1 and CDR2 sequences are SGHAT and FQNNGV. The CDR3 extends over 14 amino acids. As DNA, the CDR3 is TGTGCCAGCAGCTTAGTATCGGGATCCAATGAGCAGTTCTTC. It encodes CASSLVSGSNEQFF.

This clone has only one observation. The chain combines TRBV6-1 with TRBJ2-3, with 7 bases aligning to TRBD1. The CDR3 is 17 residues long. Germline loops: CDR1 MNHNS, CDR2 SASEGT. V lost 2 bases to trimming and J lost 2 bases; unmatched junction nucleotides: 10. The CDR3 bases are TGTGCCAGCAGTGAAAGGTATCGGGACAGTGTCACAGATACGCAGTATTTT. It specifies CASSERYRDSVTDTQYF.

This clone was seen once. The chain joins TRBV21-1 to TRBJ1-1; no DNA check was done on the table's D call, TRBD1. TRBV21-1 is classified as a pseudogene. The CDR3 runs to 18 residues. CDR3 protein: CASSKKGTQDPMNTEAFF. DNA of the CDR3: TGTGCCAGCAGCAAAAAAGGGACACAAGACCCAATGAACACTGAAGCTTTCTTT.

The chain couples TRBV11-1 to TRBJ2-2, with 10 bases aligning to TRBD2. The CDR3 is made up of 15 amino acids. Germline CDR1 and CDR2: SGHAT and FQDESV (reference sequence). With 5 bases clipped from V and 6 bases from J, the junction kept 6 bases outside the gene matches. The CDR3 protein is CASSALAGAAGELFF. CDR3 nucleotides: TGTGCCAGCAGCGCTCTAGCGGGGGCGGCCGGGGAGCTGTTTTTT.

This clone is a singleton in its sample. The J gene is TRBJ2-2, the V gene TRBV13; 12 bases are a match to TRBD2. V trimming: 5 bases; J trimming: 1 base; junction bases outside the gene matches: 5. The germline gives CDR1 PRHDT, CDR2 FYEKMQ (reference sequence). The CDR3 length is 17 residues. For the CDR3, the DNA is TGTGCCAGCAGCCCAGGGGGACTAGCGGGGAACACCGGGGAGCTGTTTTTT. Its protein product is CASSPGGLAGNTGELFF.

This clone was seen just once. This chain links TRBV5-6 with TRBJ2-7; the match to TRBD2 covers 11 bases. Trimming at V came to 3 bases and at J to 6 bases, leaving 2 bases not matched to a gene. This CDR3 is 13 amino acids long. Germline-derived CDR1 and CDR2 are SGHDT and YYEEEE. CDR3 in amino acids: CASSWGLAAEQYF. CDR3 nucleotides: TGTGCCAGCAGCTGGGGACTAGCGGCCGAGCAGTACTTC.

The V and J genes are TRBV2 and TRBJ1-2; D is perhaps TRBD1 (6 bases). CDR3 length: 12 residues. Germline V CDR1 and CDR2: SNHLY, FYNNEI. V was trimmed by 10 bases and J by 4 bases, leaving 13 bases between them. The CDR3 here is CATNRGGYGYTF. CDR3 in DNA: TGTGCCACCAATAGGGGGGGCTATGGCTACACCTTC.

In DNA, the CDR3 is TGTGCCAGTAGTATAGATCTCCGGGGGAGCTCCTACGAGCAGTACTTC. Its protein product is CASSIDLRGSSYEQYF. The chain employs TRBV19 and TRBJ2-7, with D perhaps TRBD2 (6 bases). The CDR3 covers 16 residues. Trimming removed 0 bases at V and 0 bases at J, with 12 bases between. Germline V gene sequence: CDR1 LNHDA, CDR2 SQIVND (reference sequence).

This sequence joins TRBV11-2 and TRBJ2-3, with 9 bases matching TRBD2. The CDR3 has 16 residues. V lost 3 bases to trimming and J lost 3 bases; unmatched junction nucleotides: 7. Germline CDR1 and CDR2: SGHAT and FQNNGV. CDR3 sequence reads: CASSFLAGGLTDTQYF. In DNA, the CDR3 is TGTGCCAGCAGCTTTCTTGCGGGGGGGCTGACAGATACGCAGTATTTT.

This chain uses TRBV28 with TRBJ1-1; no clear D. CDR3 length: 14 amino acids. Trimming pared 2 bases from V and 9 bases from J, leaving 16 bases between. Germline V gives CDR1 MDHEN, CDR2 SYDVKM. The DNA for the CDR3 is TGTGCCAGCAGTTTACACAGAAAAAACCGTAAAGCTTTCTTT. Its translation is CASSLHRKNRKAFF.

V and J are TRBV10-3 and TRBJ2-3, with 7 positions matching TRBD1. The J segment lost 2 bases and the V segment lost 4 bases, leaving 9 bases of the junction unmatched. Germline CDR1 reads ENHRY; CDR2 reads SYGVKD. The CDR3 is 16 amino acids. CDR3 coding DNA: TGTGCCATCAGTGTGGGCCCGGGACAGACCACAGATACGCAGTATTTT. This translates into CAISVGPGQTTDTQYF.

The rearrangement links TRBV7-2 to TRBJ1-2, with TRBD1 as a possible D gene (6 bases). CDR1 SGHTA and CDR2 FQGNSA come from the germline V gene. The CDR3 runs 13 residues. V lost 3 bases and J lost 6, with 11 bases in between. This CDR3 is CASSLVQGNGYTF. CDR3 nucleotides: TGTGCCAGCAGCTTGGTCCAGGGGAATGGCTACACCTTC.

The J gene is TRBJ1-2, the V gene TRBV15; possible D gene TRBD1, 5 bases. Germline CDR1 and CDR2: LNHNV and YYDKDF (reference sequence). This CDR3 region has 15 residues. The ends were cut back, 0 bases at V and 4 bases at J, with 12 bases in the middle. In nucleotides, the CDR3 is TGTGCCACCAGCAGAGATCAGGACACCATCTATGGCTACACCTTC. Its translation: CATSRDQDTIYGYTF.

The chain is built from TRBV18 and TRBJ1-5; 12 nucleotides align to TRBD1. V shed 1 base, J shed 7 bases, and the junction held 17 bases outside the gene matches. Germline assignment: CDR1 KGHSH and CDR2 LQKENI. The CDR3 covers 20 residues. The CDR3 sequence: CASSPQIRDRGRREGQPQHF. The CDR3 DNA follows: TGTGCCAGCTCACCACAAATCAGGGACAGGGGGCGCCGGGAAGGACAGCCCCAGCATTTT.

The DNA of the CDR3 is TGCGCCAGCAGCCACGTTGCAGGGACCTACGAGCAGTACTTC. Translated, it gives CASSHVAGTYEQYF. The chain employs TRBV4-1 and TRBJ2-7, with D perhaps matching TRBD1 (5 bases). Trimming shortened V by 3 bases and J by 2 bases, and 11 bases separated the two germline ends. The CDR3 spans 14 residues. Germline-derived CDR1 and CDR2 are MGHRA and YSYEKL.

The gene calls are TRBV9 and TRBJ2-5, with D maybe TRBD1 (6 bases). The germline V and J ends were trimmed by 0 bases and 10 bases, with 13 bases remaining between them. The CDR3 consists of 13 residues. The germline V gene has CDR1 SGDLS and CDR2 YYNGEE. The CDR3 is CASSVGNRDLQYF. The CDR3 DNA reads TGTGCCAGCAGCGTAGGAAACAGGGACCTCCAGTACTTC. The variable domain in full, completed from reference TRBV9 and TRBJ2-5, reads DSGVTQTPKHLITATGQRVTLRCSPRSGDLSVYWYQQSLDQGLQFLIQYYNGEERAKGNILERFSAQQFPDLHSELNLSSLELGDSALYFCASSVGNRDLQYFGPGTRLLVL.

This rearrangement joins TRBV9 to TRBJ2-7, with D possibly being TRBD2 (6 bases). CDR3 size: 14 residues. Germline assignment: CDR1 SGDLS and CDR2 YYNGEE. V lost 0 bases to trimming and J lost 2 bases, with 9 bases between them. This CDR3 reads CASSVADYPYEQYF. CDR3 in DNA: TGTGCCAGCAGCGTAGCGGACTATCCCTACGAGCAGTACTTC. Based on the CDR3 plus reference TRBV9 and TRBJ2-7, the full variable domain is DSGVTQTPKHLITATGQRVTLRCSPRSGDLSVYWYQQSLDQGLQFLIQYYNGEERAKGNILERFSAQQFPDLHSELNLSSLELGDSALYFCASSVADYPYEQYFGPGTRLTVT.

The chain employs TRBV10-3 and TRBJ2-7, with 7 bases identical to TRBD1. Germline V CDR1 and CDR2: ENHRY, SYGVKD. The CDR3 length is 14 residues. The V segment lost 1 base and the J segment 2 bases; nucleotides outside the gene matches: 2. The CDR3 loop reads CAISEWTGTYEQYF. Here the CDR3 DNA reads TGTGCCATCAGTGAGTGGACAGGCACCTACGAGCAGTACTTC.

V and J are TRBV7-9 and TRBJ2-7; 7 bases map to TRBD2. Germline V gene lookup returns CDR1 SEHNR and CDR2 FQNEAQ (reference sequence). The CDR3 contains 14 residues. V shed 1 base, J shed 3 bases, and the junction held 3 bases outside the gene matches. Here the CDR3 reads CASSLGGRVYEQYF. The CDR3 coding sequence is TGTGCCAGCAGCTTAGGCGGGAGAGTCTACGAGCAGTACTTC.

Note on this clone: The same CDR3 can be traced to other DNA sequences in this sample. This chain connects TRBV7-9 to TRBJ1-6, with D unresolved. Germline-derived CDR1 and CDR2 are SEHNR and FQNEAQ (reference sequence). Trimming took off 1 base at V and 13 bases at J, with 17 bases between the two ends. CDR3 length equals 15 residues. For the CDR3, the DNA is TGTGCCAGCAGCTTAGTAGGAGAGTTCGGTTCCCCCCTCCACTTT. Translation gives CASSLVGEFGSPLHF.

V is TRBV13 and J is TRBJ2-1, with D possibly matching TRBD2 (6 bases). The CDR3 loop spans 17 amino acids. Germline V gene data show CDR1 as PRHDT and CDR2 as FYEKMQ (reference sequence). V dropped 0 bases and J dropped 7 bases, with 19 bases sitting between them. The CDR3 reads CASSLGGRPAEGNEQFF. The DNA of the CDR3 is TGTGCCAGCAGCTTAGGAGGGAGGCCGGCCGAGGGGAATGAGCAGTTCTTC.